The rows below give T cell receptor beta chains drawn from one sample of a study of shared clonotypes between healthy human individuals. Data came from immunoSEQ multiplex PCR; TCRdb stores just in-frame clones and leaves some out. The profile shows 900,000 to 1,200,000 clones, approximately 78% of them singletons. The specimen sequenced was memory CD4+ T cells from PBMCs. These receptors came from a man younger than 30 in good health. Some clones in this sample may be carry-over from other donors' samples. Each CDR3 is given with its conserved first and last residue. A D gene is named only where the DNA matches it firmly. Clone size, where shown, is once, few, many, or a class for clones that have expanded.

v_call,clone_size,j_call,d_call,cdr3_nt,cdr3_aa
TRBV5-8,NA,TRBJ2-5,NA,TGTGCCAGCAGCTTGCCATGGGGGGGCAGCCACCGAGGGACCCAGTACTTC,CASSLPWGGSHRGTQYF
TRBV28,NA,TRBJ2-5,NA,TGTGCTAGCAGTCGCTCCGGCACCCAAGAGACCCAGTACTTC,CASSRSGTQETQYF
TRBV18,NA,TRBJ1-1,TRBD1,TGTGCCAGCTCACCTGGACAGGGTGTCACTGAAGCTTTCTTT,CASSPGQGVTEAFF
TRBV2,NA,TRBJ1-5,NA,TGTGCCAGCAGTGAATTCGGCGGGAATCAGCCCCAGCATTTT,CASSEFGGNQPQHF
TRBV28,NA,TRBJ1-3,NA,TGTGCCAGCAGCCGGGGGGGAACTGGAAACACCATATATTTT,CASSRGGTGNTIYF
TRBV7-2,few,TRBJ2-3,NA,TGTGCCAGCAGCCAGCCTACAGATACGCAGTATTTT,CASSQPTDTQYF
TRBV6-6,few,TRBJ1-2,NA,TGTGCCAGCAGCGGGACGGAAAACTATGGCTACACCTTC,CASSGTENYGYTF
TRBV6-4,NA,TRBJ2-1,TRBD2,TGTGCCAGCAGAACCCTAGCGGGAGCCGGTAATGAGCAGTTCTTC,CASRTLAGAGNEQFF
TRBV15,NA,TRBJ1-5,NA,TGTGCCACCAGCAGAGGACTATATAGCAATCAGCCCCAGCATTTT,CATSRGLYSNQPQHF
TRBV19,NA,TRBJ1-1,NA,TGTGCCAGTTCCATGACAGAGAACACTGAAGCTTTCTTT,CASSMTENTEAFF
TRBV12-5,NA,TRBJ2-7,TRBD2,TGTGCTAGTGGTCCCGGGACTAGCGGGGGGGGATTCTACGAGCAGTACTTC,CASGPGTSGGGFYEQYF
TRBV5-5,once,TRBJ2-1,TRBD2,TGTGCCAGCATCAGGGAAGGGACTAGCGGGGGCGGTAAGCAGTTCTTC,CASIREGTSGGGKQFF
TRBV7-9,NA,TRBJ2-5,TRBD1,TGTGCCAGCAGCTGGACAGGGGGCTTAGAGACCCAGTACTTC,CASSWTGGLETQYF
TRBV6-1,NA,TRBJ1-5,NA,TGTGCCAGCAGTGAAGGAATCGCCCGCTCGGGACAGCCCCAGCATTTT,CASSEGIARSGQPQHF
TRBV2,NA,TRBJ1-5,TRBD1,TGTGCCAGCAGCGAACAGGGGGCAGGTCAGCCCCAGCATTTT,CASSEQGAGQPQHF
TRBV7-8,NA,TRBJ2-1,NA,TGTGCCAGCAGCTTAGGCCCTTTGCAGGGCAATGAGCAGTTCTTC,CASSLGPLQGNEQFF
TRBV7-2,NA,TRBJ1-2,NA,TGTGCCACATCATATCTGGAGCGGTTCTTTTCTGGCTACACCTTC,CATSYLERFFSGYTF
TRBV29-1,NA,TRBJ1-4,NA,TGCAGCGTTGGCCGGGGCGGTAATCAACTGTTTTTT,CSVGRGGNQLFF
TRBV2,NA,TRBJ2-1,NA,TGTGCCAGCAGTGCCATCGACGGAGAGCAGTTCTTC,CASSAIDGEQFF
TRBV28,NA,TRBJ1-1,TRBD1,TGTGCCAGCAGTACTGGGACAGGGGGCGCGAGAATTCGAGCTTTCTTT,CASSTGTGGARIRAFF
TRBV30,NA,TRBJ1-1,NA,TGTGCCTGGGGTTGGGAGAACACTGAAGCTTTCTTT,CAWGWENTEAFF
TRBV11-1,many,TRBJ2-1,NA,TGTGCCAGCAGCTTAGGAGGGGAGTCTCGGTACAATGAGCAGTTCTTC,CASSLGGESRYNEQFF
TRBV5-1,NA,TRBJ1-2,NA,TGCGCCAGCAGCTTGGTTGAGGGTAACTATGGCTACACCTTC,CASSLVEGNYGYTF
TRBV6-6,NA,TRBJ2-7,NA,TGTGCCAGCCGACCCAGGAGTGAGGGCTCCTACGAGCAGTACTTC,CASRPRSEGSYEQYF
TRBV5-6,NA,TRBJ2-7,TRBD2,TGTGCCAGCAGCTTATGGAGAGCGGGGGTGCCCTCCTACGAGCAGTACTTC,CASSLWRAGVPSYEQYF
TRBV11-2,once,TRBJ1-5,TRBD1,TGTGCCAGCAGCCTAACAGGGGGGGCTCAGCCCCAGCATTTT,CASSLTGGAQPQHF
TRBV7-2,NA,TRBJ2-1,NA,TGTGCCAGCAGCTCAGGGAGGCGGCTAGGTTACAATGAGCAGTTCTTC,CASSSGRRLGYNEQFF
TRBV6-6,once,TRBJ2-7,TRBD1,TGTGCCAGCAGATCGACAGGGGACGAGCAGTACTTC,CASRSTGDEQYF
TRBV29-1,NA,TRBJ2-7,NA,TGCAGCGTTGGGACAGCTTCCTACGAGCAGTACTTC,CSVGTASYEQYF
TRBV28,NA,TRBJ2-2,TRBD2,TGTGCCAGCAGTTCGGGTAGCGGGAGTAGGACCGGGGAGCTGTTTTTT,CASSSGSGSRTGELFF
TRBV28,NA,TRBJ1-2,NA,TGTGCCAGCAGTTTATTTGGCCCCGGAGCCGGGGGCTACACCTTC,CASSLFGPGAGGYTF
TRBV18,NA,TRBJ1-2,NA,TGTGCCAGCTCACCGGACCGAACTAACTATGGCTACACCTTC,CASSPDRTNYGYTF
TRBV25-1,NA,TRBJ2-5,TRBD1,TGTGCCAGCAGTGCCAACAGGGGAAACCAAGAGACCCAGTACTTC,CASSANRGNQETQYF
TRBV30,NA,TRBJ1-2,TRBD1,TGTGCCTGGAGGCCTTGGACAGGGGCCCTATATGGCTACACCTTC,CAWRPWTGALYGYTF
TRBV4-1,NA,TRBJ2-5,TRBD1,TGCGCCAGCAGCCAAGCCGGACAGGGCAGAGAGACCCAGTACTTC,CASSQAGQGRETQYF
TRBV19,NA,TRBJ1-3,NA,TGTGCCAGTCCCGCATCTGCTGGGGGCTCTGGAAACACCATATATTTT,CASPASAGGSGNTIYF
TRBV4-1,once,TRBJ2-5,NA,TGCGCCAGCAGCCAAGATGGGGGAGATGGTACCCAGTACTTC,CASSQDGGDGTQYF
TRBV6-1,once,TRBJ1-3,NA,TGTGCCAGCAGTGAAGGACTGATCTCTGGAAACACCATATATTTT,CASSEGLISGNTIYF
TRBV18,NA,TRBJ2-7,NA,TGTGCCAGCTCACCACGGTACGGGGACGAGCAGTACTTC,CASSPRYGDEQYF
TRBV27,once,TRBJ2-7,NA,TGTGCCAGCAGTTTATCGAGGACCTCCTACGAGCAGTACTTC,CASSLSRTSYEQYF
TRBV5-1,NA,TRBJ2-7,TRBD1,TGCGCCAGCAGCCCACCGGGACAGGGTACCTACGAGCAGTACTTC,CASSPPGQGTYEQYF
TRBV7-2,NA,TRBJ1-1,NA,TGTGCCAGCAGCTTATATCAGAACACTGAAGCTTTCTTT,CASSLYQNTEAFF
TRBV6-5,NA,TRBJ1-5,NA,TGTGCCAGCGCAAGTCAGAGCAATCAGCCCCAGCATTTT,CASASQSNQPQHF
TRBV5-1,NA,TRBJ2-1,TRBD2,TGCGCCAGCAGCCTGGGACTAGCGAGTCACAATGAGCAGTTCTTC,CASSLGLASHNEQFF
TRBV4-1,NA,TRBJ2-3,TRBD2,TGCGCCAGCAGCCATGGGGCAGCGGGAGCCACAGATACGCAGTATTTT,CASSHGAAGATDTQYF
TRBV12-2,NA,TRBJ2-7,NA,TGTGCAAGTCGCTTAGTCGCGGGAGTCATTACCTACGAGCAGTACTTC,CASRLVAGVITYEQYF